The present T cell receptor beta chain was sequenced within a study of T-cell reconstitution after alpha-beta-depleted transplantation in children. Overall study results and limits: When one year had passed after transplant, most T-cell counts and diversity came from newly produced T cells. About two months after transplant, alpha-beta T cells reportedly came from several hundred expanded graft clones. It was surviving recipient T cells and thymic progenitors that gave some patients high TCRbeta diversity at day 60.

Ten or more counts support this clonotype. Antigen specificity is unknown. Germline CDR1 and CDR2: MDHEN and SYDVKM. Trimming left V 5 bases short and J 1 base short, with 16 bases between. The CDR3 covers 16 residues. For TCRbeta, the library was prepared with unique molecular identifiers. Each CDR3 protein gets one entry after TCRdb re-called the PCR reads with MiXCR. Of around 490,000 distinct CDR3 sequences listed, 10% to 12% are singletons. The TCR sequence derives from a female patient younger than 10 who had a stem cell transplant for aplastic anemia, so the T cells may come from the graft donor. The rearrangement links TRBV28 to TRBJ2-3; D may be TRBD1 (5 bases). The input for sequencing was PBMCs, mostly from graft donor cells, taken 180 days after TCRalphabeta/CD19-depleted stem cell transplant. The CDR3 region is CASSAYGAGGTDTQYF. CDR3 nucleotides: TGTGCCAGCAGTGCCTATGGGGCCGGTGGCACAGATACGCAGTATTTT.